These T cell receptor beta chains were read from a single sample in a study of T cell responses to AZD1222 COVID-19 vaccine. The repertoire was sequenced with immunoSEQ multiplex PCR; TCRdb's copy has only in-frame clones and lacks some. Of some 80,000 clones listed, about 80% are singletons. This material consisted of peripheral blood, taken 28 days after the second dose of the MenACWY control vaccine. Receptor source: an adult who received the MenACWY meningococcal vaccine as a control. Each CDR3 is given with its conserved first and last residue. The order of the fields is clone size, V gene, J gene, D gene, CDR3 DNA, CDR3 protein. D genes are given only for firm matches. A clone size is listed for some rows: how often the clone was seen (once, few, many), or a class if it is expanded.

NA	TRBV7-8	TRBJ2-2	NA	TGTGCCAGCAGCGTACCCAACACCGGGGAGCTGTTTTTT	CASSVPNTGELFF
NA	TRBV6-5	TRBJ1-4	NA	TGTGCCAGCAGCCTGACATCGGATTCGGAAAAACTGTTTTTT	CASSLTSDSEKLFF
NA	TRBV4-3	TRBJ1-3	NA	TGCGCCAGCAGCCAAGATCGGGGACCTGGAAACACCATATATTTT	CASSQDRGPGNTIYF
NA	TRBV6-5	TRBJ2-1	NA	TGTGCCAGCAGTTACTACGAAAAGGGGAGTGAGCAGTTCTTC	CASSYYEKGSEQFF
NA	TRBV6-5	TRBJ1-6	NA	TGTGCCAGCAGAACCGGGTCCAATTCACCCCTCCACTTT	CASRTGSNSPLHF
NA	TRBV29-1	TRBJ2-1	TRBD1	TGCAGCGTTGGGGACGACAGGGGCAATGAGCAGTTCTTC	CSVGDDRGNEQFF
NA	TRBV3-1/TRBV3-2	TRBJ1-2	NA	TGTGCCAGCAGCCAAGAGAGTGTAAAAGGCCCAAACTATGGCTACACCTTC	CASSQESVKGPNYGYTF
NA	TRBV7-2	TRBJ2-7	NA	TGTGCCAGCAGCTTAGATGCGAGGACCTACGAGCAGTACTTC	CASSLDARTYEQYF
NA	TRBV12-2	TRBJ2-5	NA	TGTGCAAGTCGCTTCGGCTCAGCGGGGCCAAGAGAGACCCAGTACTTC	CASRFGSAGPRETQYF
NA	TRBV20-1	TRBJ2-1	NA	TGCAGTGTCGAGGGGAACAATGAGCAGTTCTTC	CSVEGNNEQFF
NA	TRBV19	TRBJ2-1	TRBD2	TGTGCCACTGGGACTAGCGGGGTGTTGAATGAGCAGTTCTTC	CATGTSGVLNEQFF
NA	TRBV6-4	TRBJ2-7	NA	TGTGCCAGCAGTGACCCATCGGAGAGGGGAGACGAGCAGTACTTC	CASSDPSERGDEQYF
NA	TRBV4-2	TRBJ2-7	TRBD2	TGTGCCAGCAGCCAAGGGGGGGGTGCTGTGGAGCAGTACTTC	CASSQGGGAVEQYF
NA	TRBV5-1	TRBJ1-4	NA	TGCGCCAGCAGCTTGGCGGTCGGGGGTACTAATGAAAAACTGTTTTTT	CASSLAVGGTNEKLFF
NA	TRBV6-6	TRBJ1-4	TRBD1	TGTGCCAGCAGTTACTCGGGGACAGCTAATGAAAAACTGTTTTTT	CASSYSGTANEKLFF
NA	TRBV7-8	TRBJ2-6	NA	TGTGCCAGCAGCTTAGAGGGGTCTGGGGCCAACGTCCTGACTTTC	CASSLEGSGANVLTF
NA	TRBV2	TRBJ2-2	NA	TGTGCCAGCAGAGCCTTCGGGGAGCTGTTTTTT	CASRAFGELFF
once	TRBV7-2	TRBJ1-5	NA	TGTGCCAGCAGCTTAAACCGGGACAACCTTCAGCATTTT	CASSLNRDNLQHF
NA	TRBV2	TRBJ2-1	TRBD1	TGTGCCAGCAGGGGATGGACAGGGTATGAGCAGTTCTTC	CASRGWTGYEQFF
NA	TRBV4-1	TRBJ2-1	NA	TGCGCCAGCAGCCAAGTGGCTGAGTACAATGAGCAGTTCTTC	CASSQVAEYNEQFF
NA	TRBV6-5	TRBJ1-2	NA	TGTGCCAGCAGTTACTCGAAACAGTTCTATGGCTACACCTTC	CASSYSKQFYGYTF